This TCR beta chain was captured in a study of blood T cell repertoires in COVID-19. About the research overall: Sources were T cells, B-cell-depleted T cells, or PBMCs; the material itself was cDNA or gDNA.

Produced via immunoSEQ multiplex PCR; TCRdb's table is partial and in-frame only. This table holds under 250,000 clones, around 80% found once. The CDR3 runs 18 residues. V gave up 5 bases and J gave up 0 bases; unmatched junction bases: 11. From germline, CDR1 is SQVTM and CDR2 ANQGSEA. This chain connects TRBV29-1 to TRBJ1-5; TRBD1 matches 12 bases. What was sequenced was peripheral blood. This receptor was obtained from a woman between 65 and 79 years old with acute or convalescent COVID-19. The CDR3 sequence is CSVLAGTGGAYSNQPQHF. In DNA, the CDR3 is TGCAGCGTTCTAGCCGGGACAGGGGGCGCGTATAGCAATCAGCCCCAGCATTTT.